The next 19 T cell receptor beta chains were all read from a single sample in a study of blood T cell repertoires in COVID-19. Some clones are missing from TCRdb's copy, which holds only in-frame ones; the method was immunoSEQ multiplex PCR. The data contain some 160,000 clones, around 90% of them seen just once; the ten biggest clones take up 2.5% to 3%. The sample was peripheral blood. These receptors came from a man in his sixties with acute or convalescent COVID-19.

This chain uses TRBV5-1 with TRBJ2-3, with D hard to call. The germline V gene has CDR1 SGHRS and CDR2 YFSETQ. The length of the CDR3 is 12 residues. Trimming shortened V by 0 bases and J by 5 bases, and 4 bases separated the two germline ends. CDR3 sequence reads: CASSLDIDTQYF. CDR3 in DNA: TGCGCCAGCAGCTTGGATATAGATACGCAGTATTTT.

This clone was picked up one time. CDR3 protein: CASSSGMGKLFF. The CDR3 nucleotides read TGTGCCAGCAGTTCCGGGATGGGAAAACTGTTTTTT. The genes are TRBV12-3 or TRBV12-4 and TRBJ1-4; no clear D gene. The V and J ends lost 4 bases and 10 bases respectively, with 10 bases between them. The CDR3 contains 12 residues.

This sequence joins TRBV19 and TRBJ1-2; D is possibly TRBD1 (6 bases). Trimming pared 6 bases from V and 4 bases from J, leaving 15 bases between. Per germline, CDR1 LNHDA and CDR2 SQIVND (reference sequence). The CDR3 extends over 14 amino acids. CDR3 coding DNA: TGTGCCAGTAGCATTTCAGGGGTTGGCTATGGCTACACCTTC. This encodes CASSISGVGYGYTF.

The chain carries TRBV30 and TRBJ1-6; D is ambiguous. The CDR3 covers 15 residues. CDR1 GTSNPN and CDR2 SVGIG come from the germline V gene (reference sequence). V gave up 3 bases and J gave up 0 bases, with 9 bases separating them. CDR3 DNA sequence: TGTGCCTGGAGGTCTGTGAGCTCCTATAATTCACCCCTCCACTTT. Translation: CAWRSVSSYNSPLHF.

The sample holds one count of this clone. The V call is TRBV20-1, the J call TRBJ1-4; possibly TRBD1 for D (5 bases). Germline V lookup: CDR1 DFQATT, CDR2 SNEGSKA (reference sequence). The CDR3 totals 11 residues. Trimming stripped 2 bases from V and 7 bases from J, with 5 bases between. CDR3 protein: CSARQGEKLFF. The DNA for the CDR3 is TGCAGTGCTAGACAGGGTGAAAAACTGTTTTTT.

In DNA form, the CDR3 reads TGTGCCAGCAGAGGGGGCGCTGGGGCCAACGTCCTGACTTTC. This translates into CASRGGAGANVLTF. The gene calls are TRBV5-5 and TRBJ2-6; TRBD1 agrees at 7 bases. V lost 5 bases, J lost 2 bases, and 1 base stayed unmatched. CDR1 is SGHKS and CDR2 is YYEKEE in the germline V gene (reference sequence). CDR3 length equals 14 residues.

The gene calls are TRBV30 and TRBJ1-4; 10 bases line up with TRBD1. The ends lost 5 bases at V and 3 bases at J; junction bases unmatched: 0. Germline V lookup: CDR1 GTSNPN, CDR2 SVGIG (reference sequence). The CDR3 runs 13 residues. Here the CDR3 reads CAWGTGANEKLFF. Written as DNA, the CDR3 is TGTGCCTGGGGGACAGGGGCTAATGAAAAACTGTTTTTT.

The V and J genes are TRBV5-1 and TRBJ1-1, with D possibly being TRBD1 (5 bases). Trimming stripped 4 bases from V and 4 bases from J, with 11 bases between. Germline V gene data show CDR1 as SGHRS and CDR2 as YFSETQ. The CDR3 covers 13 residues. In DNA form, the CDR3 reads TGCGCCAGCAGCAACACAGGTTTCACTGAAGCTTTCTTT. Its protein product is CASSNTGFTEAFF.

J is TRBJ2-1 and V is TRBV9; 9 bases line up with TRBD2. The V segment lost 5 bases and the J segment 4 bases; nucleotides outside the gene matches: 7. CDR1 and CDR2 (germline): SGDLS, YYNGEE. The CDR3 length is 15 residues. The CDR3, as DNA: TGTGCCAGCAGTCTCGGGACTAGCAATTACAATGAGCAGTTCTTC. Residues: CASSLGTSNYNEQFF. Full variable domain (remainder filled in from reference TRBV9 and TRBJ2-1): DSGVTQTPKHLITATGQRVTLRCSPRSGDLSVYWYQQSLDQGLQFLIQYYNGEERAKGNILERFSAQQFPDLHSELNLSSLELGDSALYFCASSLGTSNYNEQFFGPGTRLTVL.

The CDR3 spells CASKDSYPGEQYF. As DNA, the CDR3 is TGTGCCAGCAAAGACAGTTACCCCGGGGAGCAGTACTTC. The J gene is TRBJ2-7, the V gene TRBV2, with a possible D match to TRBD1 (5 bases). V lost 7 bases and J 7 bases, leaving 17 bases between the germline ends. The germline gives CDR1 SNHLY, CDR2 FYNNEI. The CDR3 is 13 amino acids.

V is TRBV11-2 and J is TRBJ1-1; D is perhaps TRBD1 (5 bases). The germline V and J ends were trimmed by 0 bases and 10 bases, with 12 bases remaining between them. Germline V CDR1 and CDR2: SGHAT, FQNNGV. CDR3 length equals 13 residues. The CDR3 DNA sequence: TGTGCCAGCAGCTTAGATCAGGGATGGCGAGCTTTCTTT. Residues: CASSLDQGWRAFF.

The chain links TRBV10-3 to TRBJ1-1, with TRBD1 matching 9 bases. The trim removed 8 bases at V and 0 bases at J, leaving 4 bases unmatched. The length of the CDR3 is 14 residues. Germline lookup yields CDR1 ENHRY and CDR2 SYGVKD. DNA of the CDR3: TGTGCCATCCGGGACAGGGCGATGAACACTGAAGCTTTCTTT. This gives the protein CAIRDRAMNTEAFF.

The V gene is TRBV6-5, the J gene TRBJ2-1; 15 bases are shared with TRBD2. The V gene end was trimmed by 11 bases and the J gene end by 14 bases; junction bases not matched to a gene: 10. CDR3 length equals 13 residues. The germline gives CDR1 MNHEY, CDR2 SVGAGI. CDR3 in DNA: TGTGCCTGTGGACTAGCGGGGGGGCCAGAGGAGTTCTTC. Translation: CACGLAGGPEEFF.

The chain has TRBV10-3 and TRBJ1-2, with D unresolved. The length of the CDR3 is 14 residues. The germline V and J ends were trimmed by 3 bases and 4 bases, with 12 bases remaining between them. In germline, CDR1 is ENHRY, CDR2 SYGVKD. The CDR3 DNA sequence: TGTGCCATCAGTGACCAGATCGTAAGCTATGGCTACACCTTC. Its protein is CAISDQIVSYGYTF.

In DNA form, the CDR3 reads TGTGCCAGCACCGGGTCGGGAGGGACAATGAATCAGCCCCAGCATTTT. Translation: CASTGSGGTMNQPQHF. This chain connects TRBV7-8 to TRBJ1-5, with D possibly matching TRBD1 (6 bases). The CDR3 sequence is 16 residues long. Per germline, CDR1 SGHVS and CDR2 FQNEAQ. Trimming removed 7 bases at V and 4 bases at J, with 20 bases between.

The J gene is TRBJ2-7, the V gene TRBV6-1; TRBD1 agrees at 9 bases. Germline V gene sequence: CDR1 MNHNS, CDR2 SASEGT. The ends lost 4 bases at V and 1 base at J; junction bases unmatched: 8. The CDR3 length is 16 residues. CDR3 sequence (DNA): TGTGCCAGCAGTGCCCCGGGACAGGGATTATCCTACGAGCAGTACTTC. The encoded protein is CASSAPGQGLSYEQYF.

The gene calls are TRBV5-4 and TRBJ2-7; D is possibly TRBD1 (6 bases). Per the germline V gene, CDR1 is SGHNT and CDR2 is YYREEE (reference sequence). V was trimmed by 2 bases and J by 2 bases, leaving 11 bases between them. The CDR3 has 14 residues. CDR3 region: CASSFGQTTYEQYF. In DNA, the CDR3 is TGTGCCAGCAGCTTTGGACAGACAACCTACGAGCAGTACTTC.

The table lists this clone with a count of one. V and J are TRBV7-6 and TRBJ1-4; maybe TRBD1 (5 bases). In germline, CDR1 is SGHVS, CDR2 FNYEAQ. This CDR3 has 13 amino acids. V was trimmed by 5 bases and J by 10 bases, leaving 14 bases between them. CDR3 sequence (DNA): TGTGCCAGCAGCCTAACCCAGGGCGGAAAACTGTTTTTT. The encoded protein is CASSLTQGGKLFF.

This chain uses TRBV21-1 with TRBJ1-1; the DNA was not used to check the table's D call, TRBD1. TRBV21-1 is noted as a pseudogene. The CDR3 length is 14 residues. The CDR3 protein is CASSTRTGNTEAFF. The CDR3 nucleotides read TGTGCCAGCAGCACTAGGACAGGTAACACTGAAGCTTTCTTT.